This passage covers 16 T cell receptor beta chains from one sample sequenced in a study of siplizumab effects on memory and regulatory T cells. The table came from immunoSEQ multiplex PCR; TCRdb's copy has only in-frame clones and leaves some out. Of over 80,000 clones detected, over 90% appear once; the ten largest clones hold 1% to 1.5%. Sequenced sample: non-Treg CD4+ T cells sorted from blood. The receptors were sampled from a human donor in good health.

The V gene is TRBV28, the J gene TRBJ2-7; D ambiguous. V lost 3 bases and J lost 6, with 15 bases in between. The CDR3 has 14 amino acids. From germline, CDR1 is MDHEN and CDR2 SYDVKM. The CDR3 nucleotides are TGTGCCAGCAGTTTCTCGGCAGTCACATCCGAGCAGTACTTC. Translating it yields CASSFSAVTSEQYF.

This chain connects TRBV10-3 to TRBJ2-5; D is possibly TRBD1 (7 bases). With the DNA end fitting TRBJ2-7 better, the J assignment may be wrong. This CDR3 comprises 13 residues. The germline gives CDR1 ENHRY, CDR2 SYGVKD. Here the CDR3 DNA reads TGTGCCATCTGGCGGGGACAGCTCAACGAGCAGTACTTC. As protein: CAIWRGQLNEQYF.

The rearrangement joins TRBV7-9 to TRBJ2-2; D uncertain. In germline, CDR1 is SEHNR, CDR2 FQNEAQ (reference sequence). The length of the CDR3 is 13 residues. Trimming shortened V by 4 bases and J by 6 bases, and 9 bases separated the two germline ends. CDR3 sequence (DNA): TGTGCCAGCAGCTCCCCTTTGTCCGGGGAGCTGTTTTTT. Translated: CASSSPLSGELFF.

The chain has TRBV28 and TRBJ2-2; TRBD1 matches 7 bases. There are 13 residues in the CDR3. The trim removed 6 bases at V and 8 bases at J, leaving 6 bases unmatched. Looked up from germline, CDR1 is MDHEN and CDR2 is SYDVKM. The CDR3 region has the DNA TGTGCCAGCAGGAGACAGGGCCGGGGGGAGCTGTTTTTT. Translating gives CASRRQGRGELFF.

The chain employs TRBV5-6 and TRBJ2-1; D is perhaps TRBD2 (6 bases). This CDR3 has 14 amino acids. The germline V gene encodes CDR1 SGHDT and CDR2 YYEEEE. V was clipped by 5 bases and J by 4 bases, with 13 bases between them. Written as DNA, the CDR3 is TGTGCCAGCAGTGGGGTAGCGGCATACAATGAGCAGTTCTTC. It encodes CASSGVAAYNEQFF.

This clone has just one count. The chain couples TRBV19 to TRBJ1-1, with TRBD1 matching over 7 bases. Looked up from germline, CDR1 is LNHDA and CDR2 is SQIVND (reference sequence). The length of the CDR3 is 14 residues. The V gene end was trimmed by 3 bases and the J gene end by 10 bases; junction bases not matched to a gene: 11. As DNA, the CDR3 is TGTGCCAGTAGTATCCGAGGGGGCCTATCGCGAGCTTTCTTT. Amino acid sequence: CASSIRGGLSRAFF.

The genes are TRBV10-2 and TRBJ2-7; D remains unclear. V was clipped by 6 bases and J by 3 bases, with 6 bases between them. The CDR3 totals 11 residues. CDR1 WSHSY and CDR2 SAAADI come from the germline V gene. CDR3 residues: CASRLNYEQYF. The CDR3 DNA follows: TGCGCCAGCAGGCTGAACTACGAGCAGTACTTC.

The gene calls are TRBV7-2 and TRBJ1-5; D might be TRBD1 (5 bases). The germline CDR1 and CDR2 sequences are SGHTA and FQGNSA. The length of the CDR3 is 15 residues. Trimming stripped 5 bases from V and 1 base from J, with 12 bases between. This CDR3 reads CASSPRGGSNQPQHF. DNA of the CDR3: TGTGCCAGCAGCCCCCGCGGGGGGAGCAATCAGCCCCAGCATTTT.

This chain links TRBV6-6 with TRBJ1-5; TRBD1 matches 8 bases. In germline, CDR1 is MNHNY, CDR2 SVGAGI (reference sequence). There are 14 residues in the CDR3. With V trimmed by 3 bases and J by 7 bases, 5 bases remained unmatched. The CDR3 sequence is CASSYQGAGQPQHF. CDR3 coding DNA: TGTGCCAGCAGTTATCAGGGGGCTGGACAGCCCCAGCATTTT.

This clone was counted a single time. V and J are TRBV7-8 and TRBJ2-1; unclear D gene. V dropped 4 bases and J dropped 4 bases, with 8 bases sitting between them. CDR3 size: 13 residues. CDR1 is SGHVS, CDR2 FQNEAQ, per germline. CDR3 nucleotide sequence: TGTGCCAGCAGCTCTTCTAGGTACAATGAGCAGTTCTTC. Amino acid sequence: CASSSSRYNEQFF.

The chain is built from TRBV7-9 and TRBJ1-5, with D uncertain. In germline, CDR1 is SEHNR, CDR2 FQNEAQ (reference sequence). V was trimmed by 0 bases and J by 0 bases, leaving 3 bases between them. The CDR3 runs to 14 residues. CDR3 protein: CASSLAVSNQPQHF. CDR3 coding DNA: TGTGCCAGCAGCTTAGCCGTTAGCAATCAGCCCCAGCATTTT. Filled out from reference TRBV7-9 and TRBJ1-5, the complete variable domain reads DTGVSQNPRHKITKRGQNVTFRCDPISEHNRLYWYRQTLGQGPEFLTYFQNEAQLEKSRLLSDRFSAERPKGSFSTLEIQRTEQGDSAMYLCASSLAVSNQPQHFGDGTRLSIL.

This chain links TRBV11-1 with TRBJ2-1, with 11 nucleotides matching TRBD1. The CDR3 is 17 amino acids. V dropped 6 bases and J dropped 1; count of bases not matched to a gene: 8. CDR1 and CDR2 (germline): SGHAT, FQDESV (reference sequence). CDR3 amino acids: CASSSGQGAASYNEQFF. CDR3 bases: TGTGCCAGCAGTTCTGGACAGGGGGCTGCTTCCTACAATGAGCAGTTCTTC.

The chain has TRBV6-5 and TRBJ2-7; 7 nucleotides line up with TRBD1. This CDR3 region has 14 residues. The junction had 6 bases not matched to a gene; V was cut back by 4 bases and J by 3 bases. Germline CDR1 is MNHEY and CDR2 is SVGAGI. CDR3 sequence (DNA): TGTGCCAGCAGTTCGACAGGGTCCCGCTACGAGCAGTACTTC. Its protein is CASSSTGSRYEQYF.

V is TRBV5-1 and J is TRBJ1-1; D possibly corresponds to TRBD1 (6 bases). The CDR3 is 18 amino acids. Germline CDR1 reads SGHRS; CDR2 reads YFSETQ. V was clipped by 2 bases and J by 5 bases, with 25 bases between them. The CDR3: CASSFYLVTSAGDTEAFF. For the CDR3, the DNA is TGCGCCAGCAGCTTTTATTTAGTCACCAGCGCAGGGGATACTGAAGCTTTCTTT.

The V call is TRBV14, the J call TRBJ2-1; the D is unclear. Germline CDR1 SGHDN, CDR2 FVKESK. The ends were cut back, 4 bases at V and 8 bases at J, with 12 bases in the middle. The CDR3 totals 13 residues. CDR3 DNA sequence: TGTGCCAGCAGCCCTCTGGTATTCTATGAGCAGTTCTTC. It translates to CASSPLVFYEQFF.

CDR3 bases: TGTGCCAGCAGCTTAACGGCCGCAAGAACCGGGACATCTTACAATGAGCAGTTCTTC. Translation gives CASSLTAARTGTSYNEQFF. This rearrangement joins TRBV7-3 to TRBJ2-1; possibly TRBD1 for D (6 bases). Germline CDR1 reads SGHTA; CDR2 reads FQGTGA. The CDR3 is 19 residues long. Trimming removed 0 bases at V and 4 bases at J, with 22 bases between.